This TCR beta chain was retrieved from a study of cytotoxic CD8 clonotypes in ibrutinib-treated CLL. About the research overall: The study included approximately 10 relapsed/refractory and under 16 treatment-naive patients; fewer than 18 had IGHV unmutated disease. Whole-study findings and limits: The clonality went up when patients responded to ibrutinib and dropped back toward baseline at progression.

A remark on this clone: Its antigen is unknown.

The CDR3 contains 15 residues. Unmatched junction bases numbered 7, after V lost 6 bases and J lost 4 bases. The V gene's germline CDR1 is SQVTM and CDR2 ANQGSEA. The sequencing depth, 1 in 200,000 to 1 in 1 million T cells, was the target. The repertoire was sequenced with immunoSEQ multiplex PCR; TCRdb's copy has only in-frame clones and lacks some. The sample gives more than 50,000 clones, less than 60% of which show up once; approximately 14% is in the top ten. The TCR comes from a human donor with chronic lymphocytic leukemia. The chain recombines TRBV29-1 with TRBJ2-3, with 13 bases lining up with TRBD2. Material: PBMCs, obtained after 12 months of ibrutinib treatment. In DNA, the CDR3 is TGCAGCGTAAGGACTAGCGGGAGTTTGGCAGATACGCAGTATTTT. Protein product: CSVRTSGSLADTQYF.